This paragraph covers one T cell receptor beta chain sequence. What it binds is unknown. This record comes from a study of cytomegalovirus exposure and HLA in healthy donors. Study-wide context: An earlier analysis identified 117 million unique TCR beta sequences in about 200 million T cells. Findings of the study overall: The authors enumerated 150 to 200 TCR beta chains as linked to cytomegalovirus.

Amplification used 60 Vbeta primers and 13 Jbeta primers. TCRdb keeps only in-frame clones here, not all; method: immunoSEQ multiplex PCR. The table records 120,000 or so clones, 65% to 85% of them present only once. The TCR originated in a man aged 18 to 30 in good health and CMV-seropositive. Material: PBMCs.

This chain's CDR3 is CAWSSIAGGPSDTQYF. The CDR3 bases are TGTGCCTGGAGTTCGATAGCGGGAGGGCCGTCAGATACGCAGTATTTT. The chain combines TRBV30 with TRBJ2-3, with TRBD2 identical over 11 bases. This CDR3 contains 16 residues. In germline, CDR1 is GTSNPN, CDR2 SVGIG (reference sequence). V was pared by 2 bases and J by 4 bases, with 8 bases of the junction left unmatched.